Reported below is one T cell receptor (beta chain). The antigen is not known. This specimen belongs to a study of cytotoxic CD8 clonotypes in ibrutinib-treated CLL. General study points: The clonality went up when patients responded to ibrutinib and dropped back toward baseline at progression.

TCRdb's table, derived via immunoSEQ multiplex PCR, lists solely in-frame clones and lacks some. Counted here are some 140,000 clones, 80% to 95% occurring once; the ten biggest clones make up 10% to 11%. Germline V CDR1 and CDR2: MDHEN, SYDVKM. Trimming took 6 bases from V and 7 from J, leaving 12 bases between them. This CDR3 has 12 amino acids. The chain uses TRBV28 and TRBJ1-2; tentatively, D is TRBD1 (5 bases). The sequenced sample was PBMCs, obtained after 12 months of ibrutinib treatment. The sequence was collected from a human donor with chronic lymphocytic leukemia. The CDR3 reads CASSLTAGGYTF. The CDR3 DNA reads as TGTGCCAGCAGCCTGACAGCGGGTGGCTACACCTTC.